Listed below are T cell receptor beta chains from one sample, sequenced in a study of monozygotic twins with inflammatory bowel disease. TCRdb derives one entry per CDR3 protein from the 5' RACE reads, leaving out DNA. The specimen's table records 150,000 to 200,000 distinct CDR3 sequences. Sequencing input: blood. All receptors derive from a human donor with ulcerative colitis or Crohn's disease, or a healthy co-twin of an affected twin (not recorded which). The CDR3 runs from the conserved cysteine through the conserved F or W. Fields, in order: V gene, J gene, CDR3 protein.

V: TRBV19; J: TRBJ1-5; CDR3: CASNSNRGRNQPQHF
V: TRBV5-4; J: TRBJ2-5; CDR3: CASSVDHQETQYF
V: TRBV4-1; J: TRBJ1-4; CDR3: CASSHRRGLQTNEKLFF
V: TRBV7-6; J: TRBJ2-1; CDR3: CASSSGGWWTYNEQFF
V: TRBV7-9; J: TRBJ1-1; CDR3: CASSMTGATEAFF
V: TRBV5-1; J: TRBJ2-1; CDR3: CASSIRDSSSYNEQFF
V: TRBV20-1; J: TRBJ1-5; CDR3: CSASKEGRLNQPQHF
V: TRBV7-9; J: TRBJ2-1; CDR3: CASSLVLAGGDEQFF
V: TRBV10-2; J: TRBJ1-1; CDR3: CASSENEGVEAFF
V: TRBV5-1; J: TRBJ1-1; CDR3: CASINTGSGSTEAFF
V: TRBV12-3/TRBV12-4; J: TRBJ2-7; CDR3: CASSFTRSGGAYEQYF
V: TRBV11-3; J: TRBJ2-3; CDR3: CASSLARLSTDTQYF
V: TRBV11-3; J: TRBJ2-3; CDR3: CASSLADTTDTQYF
V: TRBV7-6; J: TRBJ2-1; CDR3: CASSLKEGFGNEQFF
V: TRBV2; J: TRBJ2-7; CDR3: CASSAISGPYEQYF
V: TRBV18; J: TRBJ2-1; CDR3: CASSPGLAGGGEQFF
V: TRBV7-9; J: TRBJ2-5; CDR3: CASSLLRTETQYF
V: TRBV6-2/TRBV6-3; J: TRBJ1-5; CDR3: CASSPPGRRSNQPQHF
V: TRBV10-3; J: TRBJ2-1; CDR3: CAISADRGRDEQFF
V: TRBV5-5; J: TRBJ2-1; CDR3: CASSPGTGVGNEQFF
V: TRBV5-1; J: TRBJ2-2; CDR3: CASSLEGRAADTGELFF
V: TRBV20-1; J: TRBJ1-2; CDR3: CSAILGWVDYGYTF
V: TRBV13; J: TRBJ1-2; CDR3: CASSLLGYKGYTF
V: TRBV4-1; J: TRBJ2-1; CDR3: CASSQPGDNEQFF
V: TRBV18; J: TRBJ1-3; CDR3: CASSPQGYSGNTIYF
V: TRBV5-1; J: TRBJ2-1; CDR3: CASSYGRTSGKNEQFF
V: TRBV11-1; J: TRBJ2-4; CDR3: CASSLDLMPAKNIQYF
V: TRBV7-6; J: TRBJ2-3; CDR3: CASSQRTSGTDTQYF
V: TRBV30; J: TRBJ1-2; CDR3: CAWNGGGGNGYTF
V: TRBV5-4; J: TRBJ2-2; CDR3: CASSLALGPTNTGELFF
V: TRBV28; J: TRBJ2-1; CDR3: CATTLGGEQFF
V: TRBV24-1; J: TRBJ2-1; CDR3: CATSDPPNGEQFF
V: TRBV28; J: TRBJ2-5; CDR3: CASSPSGGWRQETQYF
V: TRBV6-5; J: TRBJ2-1; CDR3: CASSYSGLDANEQFF
V: TRBV3-1; J: TRBJ2-2; CDR3: CASSPILTRAGELFF
V: TRBV29-1; J: TRBJ2-1; CDR3: CSVESPLAGVSRQQFF
V: TRBV7-8; J: TRBJ2-2; CDR3: CASSSTGMNTGELFF
V: TRBV18; J: TRBJ1-1; CDR3: CASSSRQGNTEAFF
V: TRBV4-1; J: TRBJ2-2; CDR3: CASSQDWGFTGELFF
V: TRBV5-1; J: TRBJ2-1; CDR3: CASSSGTSGVYNEQFF
V: TRBV29-1; J: TRBJ2-2; CDR3: CSVVPGPGELFF
V: TRBV28; J: TRBJ2-3; CDR3: CASSLGRDQGDTQYF
V: TRBV7-6; J: TRBJ2-2; CDR3: CASSDRGSTGELFF
V: TRBV7-2; J: TRBJ2-3; CDR3: CASSSLAGFTDTQYF
V: TRBV5-1; J: TRBJ2-5; CDR3: CASSETGTGGETQYF
V: TRBV9; J: TRBJ2-3; CDR3: CASSPRLAGESDTQYF
V: TRBV9; J: TRBJ2-7; CDR3: CASSTGTGTVSYEQYF
V: TRBV12-3/TRBV12-4; J: TRBJ1-2; CDR3: CASSFYGGRDSYGYTF
V: TRBV20-1; J: TRBJ2-3; CDR3: CSASGGGGADTQYF
V: TRBV20-1; J: TRBJ2-1; CDR3: CSARGLGTSDYNEQFF
V: TRBV14; J: TRBJ2-3; CDR3: CASSQVDGPGKDTQYF
V: TRBV4-1; J: TRBJ2-3; CDR3: CASSQERFLGTDTQYF
V: TRBV30; J: TRBJ1-1; CDR3: CAWSGYRTEAFF
V: TRBV5-1; J: TRBJ1-4; CDR3: CASSLGGRGQRNEKLFF
V: TRBV5-1; J: TRBJ2-1; CDR3: CASSPSLAGGYNEQFF